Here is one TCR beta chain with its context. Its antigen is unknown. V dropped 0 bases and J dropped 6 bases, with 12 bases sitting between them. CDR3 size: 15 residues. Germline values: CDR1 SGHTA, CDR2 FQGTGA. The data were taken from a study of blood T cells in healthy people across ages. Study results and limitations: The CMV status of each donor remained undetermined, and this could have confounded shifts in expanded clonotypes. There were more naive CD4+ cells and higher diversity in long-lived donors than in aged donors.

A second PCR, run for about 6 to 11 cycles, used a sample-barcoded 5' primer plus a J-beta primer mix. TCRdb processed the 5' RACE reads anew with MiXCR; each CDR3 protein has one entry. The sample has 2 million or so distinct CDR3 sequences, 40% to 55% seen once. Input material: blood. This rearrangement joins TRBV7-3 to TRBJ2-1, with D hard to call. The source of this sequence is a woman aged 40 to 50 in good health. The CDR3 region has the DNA TGTGCCAGCAGCTTAACTAAGGTTCTTATCAATGAGCAGTTCTTC. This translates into CASSLTKVLINEQFF.